This T cell receptor (beta chain) derives from a study of blood T cell repertoires in COVID-19. Study-level background: Spain, Italy and the United States supplied samples that represented acute and convalescent COVID-19.

Authors' methods: Cell counts per sample came from amplifying reference gene primers. Sequencing used immunoSEQ multiplex PCR; TCRdb keeps in-frame clones, though not all of them. Clone size and V and J calls were adopted from that table, with D and trimming inferred from the DNA. The repertoire holds approximately 150,000 clones, with 65% to 85% as singletons. This clone was found once. The V end was cut by 5 bases, the J end by 0 bases, with 14 bases between. The CDR3 runs 16 residues. CDR1 SGHAT and CDR2 FQNNGV come from the germline V gene. Sequencing used peripheral blood. This rearrangement joins TRBV11-2 to TRBJ2-1; D may be TRBD2 (5 bases). The source of this sequence is a woman between 65 and 79 years old who had recovered from COVID-19. The CDR3 reads CASSARRGSSYNEQFF. CDR3 bases: TGTGCCAGCAGCGCCCGTCGGGGAAGCTCCTACAATGAGCAGTTCTTC.